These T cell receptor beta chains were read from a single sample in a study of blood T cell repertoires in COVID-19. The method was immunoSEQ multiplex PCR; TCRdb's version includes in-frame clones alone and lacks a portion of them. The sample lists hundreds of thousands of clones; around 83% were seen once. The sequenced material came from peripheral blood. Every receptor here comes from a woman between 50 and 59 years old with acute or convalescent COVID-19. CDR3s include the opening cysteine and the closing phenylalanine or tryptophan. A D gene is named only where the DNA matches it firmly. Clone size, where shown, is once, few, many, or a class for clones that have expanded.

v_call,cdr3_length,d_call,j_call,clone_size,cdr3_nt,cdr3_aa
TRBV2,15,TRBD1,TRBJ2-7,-,TGTGCCAGCATCATTCCGGGACAGGGAGGTAACGAGCAGTACTTC,CASIIPGQGGNEQYF
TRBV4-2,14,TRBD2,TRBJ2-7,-,TGTGCCAGCAGTGGCGGGGGGTACCCTAACGAGCAGTACTTC,CASSGGGYPNEQYF
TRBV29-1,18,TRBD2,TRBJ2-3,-,TGCAGCGTTGTATTGGTGGGACTAGCGGGTTTTAGCACAGATACGCAGTATTTT,CSVVLVGLAGFSTDTQYF
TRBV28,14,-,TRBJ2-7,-,TGTGCCAGCAGTTTGTCTAGGAGGGGAGATGGGCAGTACTTC,CASSLSRRGDGQYF
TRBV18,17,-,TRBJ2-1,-,TGTGCCAGCTCACCGACACAGCGTAGCGGATTCTACAATGAGCAGTTCTTC,CASSPTQRSGFYNEQFF
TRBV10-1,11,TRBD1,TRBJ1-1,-,TGCGCCAGCTCCACGACAGGGGAAGCTTTCTTT,CASSTTGEAFF
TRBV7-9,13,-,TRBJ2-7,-,TGTGCCAGCAGCTCCCCCCGCTCCTACGAGCAGTACTTC,CASSSPRSYEQYF
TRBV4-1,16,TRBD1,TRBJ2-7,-,TGCGCCAGCAGCCAAGTCTGGACAGGGGGCGCGGAAGAGCAGTACTTC,CASSQVWTGGAEEQYF
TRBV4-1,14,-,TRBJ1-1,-,TGCGCCAGCAGCCAAGGGGGAGGGAACACTGAAGCTTTCTTT,CASSQGGGNTEAFF
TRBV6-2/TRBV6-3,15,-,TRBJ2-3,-,TGTGCCAGCAGTTACCCGGGGTCTAGCACAGATACGCAGTATTTT,CASSYPGSSTDTQYF
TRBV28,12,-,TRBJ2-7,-,TGTGCCACAAACTCCCCCCCCTACGAGCAGTACTTC,CATNSPPYEQYF
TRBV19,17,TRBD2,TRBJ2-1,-,TGTGCCAGTAGTCCCGGGACTAGCGGGAGAAAAAATAATGAGCAGTTCTTC,CASSPGTSGRKNNEQFF
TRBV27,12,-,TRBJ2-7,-,TGTGCCAGCAGTTCGGGGGGCCCCAAGCAGTACTTC,CASSSGGPKQYF
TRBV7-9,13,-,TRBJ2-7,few,TGTGCCAGCAGCCCAACCCCAGGTTACGAGCAGTACTTC,CASSPTPGYEQYF
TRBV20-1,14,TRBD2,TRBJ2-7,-,TGCAGTGCTAGTCGGGCTAGCGGATTCTACGAGCAGTACTTC,CSASRASGFYEQYF
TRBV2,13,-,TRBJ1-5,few,TGTGCCAGCAGGGACACCGTAGGGCAGGCCCAGCATTTT,CASRDTVGQAQHF
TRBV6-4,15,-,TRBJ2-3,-,TGTGCCAGCAGTGACGAGGCAGGGGGCACAGATACGCAGTATTTT,CASSDEAGGTDTQYF
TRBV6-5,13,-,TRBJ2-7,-,TGTGCCAGCTCGACAGGCCGCCTGGACGAGCAGTACTTC,CASSTGRLDEQYF
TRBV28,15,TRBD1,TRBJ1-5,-,TGTGCCAGCTTTCAAGGGGGCGCCGGCAATCAGCCCCAGCATTTT,CASFQGGAGNQPQHF
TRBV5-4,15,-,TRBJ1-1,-,TGTGCCAGCAGCTCTACCCTCCAGGGGAACACTGAAGCTTTCTTT,CASSSTLQGNTEAFF
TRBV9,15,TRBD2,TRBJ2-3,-,TGTGCCAGCAGCGTTAGCGGGAGGGGGGCAGATACGCAGTATTTT,CASSVSGRGADTQYF
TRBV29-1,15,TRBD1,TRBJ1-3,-,TGCAGCGGTGTAGGACAGGGGGCGCGAGGAAACACCATATATTTT,CSGVGQGARGNTIYF
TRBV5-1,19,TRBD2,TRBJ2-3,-,TGCGCCAGCAGCTTGGCCAGGAAGCGGGATTCCCAAAGGACAGATACGCAGTATTTT,CASSLARKRDSQRTDTQYF
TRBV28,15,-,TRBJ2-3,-,TGTGCCATTGATGGTGGCGGGACGATCGCAGATACGCAGTATTTT,CAIDGGGTIADTQYF
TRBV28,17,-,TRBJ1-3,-,TGTGCCAGCACCCCCCCGACAGGTTACAGCTCTGGAAACACCATATATTTT,CASTPPTGYSSGNTIYF
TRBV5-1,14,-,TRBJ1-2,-,TGCGCCAGCAGCTTAAATGATGGAGGGAATGGCTACACCTTC,CASSLNDGGNGYTF
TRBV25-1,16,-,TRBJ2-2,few,TGTGCCAGCAGTGAAGCCGGGACACTTCGACCCGGGGAGCTGTTTTTT,CASSEAGTLRPGELFF
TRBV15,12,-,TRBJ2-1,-,TGTGCCACCAGCCCCACACAGGGAACGCAGTTCTTC,CATSPTQGTQFF
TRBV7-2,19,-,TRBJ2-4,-,TGTGCCAGCAGCTTAACGTCCGGCCTCTTGTGCGGAGCCAAAAACATTCAGTACTTC,CASSLTSGLLCGAKNIQYF
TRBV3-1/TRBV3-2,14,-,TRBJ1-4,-,TGTGCCAGCAGCCGTCTCCGGGGGGATGAAAAACTGTTTTTT,CASSRLRGDEKLFF